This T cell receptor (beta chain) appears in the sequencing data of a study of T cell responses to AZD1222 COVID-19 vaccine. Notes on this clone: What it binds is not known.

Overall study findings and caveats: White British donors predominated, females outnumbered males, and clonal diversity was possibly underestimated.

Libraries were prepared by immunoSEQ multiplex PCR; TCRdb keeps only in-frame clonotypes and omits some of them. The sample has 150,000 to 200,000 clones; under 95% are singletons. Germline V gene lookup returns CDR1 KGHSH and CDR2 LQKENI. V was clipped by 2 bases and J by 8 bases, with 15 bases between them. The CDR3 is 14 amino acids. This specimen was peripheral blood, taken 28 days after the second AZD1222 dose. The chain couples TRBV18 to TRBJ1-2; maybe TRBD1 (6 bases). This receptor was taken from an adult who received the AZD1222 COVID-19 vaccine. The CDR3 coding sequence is TGTGCCAGCTCACCAGCCCAACAGGGAAGGGGCTACACCTTC. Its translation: CASSPAQQGRGYTF.